These 3 T cell receptor beta chains were sequenced from one sample in a study of cytomegalovirus exposure and HLA in healthy donors. Vbeta (60) and Jbeta (13) primers were used in the PCR. TCRdb keeps only in-frame clones here, not all; method: immunoSEQ multiplex PCR. The sample lists about 60,000 clones; around 80% were seen once. Sequenced material: PBMCs. All receptors derive from a woman in her twenties or thirties in good health and CMV-seronegative.

In regard to this clone: Additional DNA sequences in this sample encode the identical CDR3. V gene TRBV7-9 combines with J gene TRBJ1-2, with a possible D match to TRBD1 (6 bases). CDR3 length equals 12 residues. CDR1 is SEHNR, CDR2 FQNEAQ, per germline (reference sequence). The CDR3: CGVASGGGGYTF. The DNA for the CDR3 is TGTGGTGTGGCTTCGGGGGGCGGAGGCTACACCTTC.

The chain's CDR3 is CASSNLGQGGGYEQYF. CDR3 DNA sequence: TGTGCCAGCAGCAATCTGGGACAGGGAGGAGGCTACGAGCAGTACTTC. The chain uses TRBV5-6 and TRBJ2-7, with 9 bases identical to TRBD1. V lost 4 bases, J lost 3 bases, and 11 bases stayed unmatched. The CDR3 spans 16 residues. CDR1 and CDR2 from the germline V gene are SGHDT and YYEEEE.

This clone was counted once. The chain has TRBV18 and TRBJ1-1; weak D call: TRBD1 (6 bases). In germline, CDR1 is KGHSH, CDR2 LQKENI. With 4 bases removed from V and 8 bases from J, the gap between germline ends came to 17 bases. The CDR3 is 14 residues long. In DNA, the CDR3 is TGTGCCAGCTCACTTAACCCGACCGGGACAGAAGCTTTCTTT. Amino acids: CASSLNPTGTEAFF.